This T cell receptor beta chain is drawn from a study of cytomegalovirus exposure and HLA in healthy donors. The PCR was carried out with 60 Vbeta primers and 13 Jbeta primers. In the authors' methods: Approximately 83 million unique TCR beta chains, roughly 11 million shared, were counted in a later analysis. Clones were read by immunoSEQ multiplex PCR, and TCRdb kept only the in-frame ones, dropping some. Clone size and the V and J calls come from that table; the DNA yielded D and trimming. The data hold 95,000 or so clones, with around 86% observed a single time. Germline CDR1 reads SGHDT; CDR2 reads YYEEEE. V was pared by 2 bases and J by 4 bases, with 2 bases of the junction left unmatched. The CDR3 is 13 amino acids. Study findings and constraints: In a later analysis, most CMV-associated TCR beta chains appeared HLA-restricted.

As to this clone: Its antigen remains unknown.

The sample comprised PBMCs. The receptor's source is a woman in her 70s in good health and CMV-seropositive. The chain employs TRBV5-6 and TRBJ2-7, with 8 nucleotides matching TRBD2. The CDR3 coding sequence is TGTGCCAGCAGCTTCGGGACTAGTTACGAGCAGTACTTC. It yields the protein CASSFGTSYEQYF.